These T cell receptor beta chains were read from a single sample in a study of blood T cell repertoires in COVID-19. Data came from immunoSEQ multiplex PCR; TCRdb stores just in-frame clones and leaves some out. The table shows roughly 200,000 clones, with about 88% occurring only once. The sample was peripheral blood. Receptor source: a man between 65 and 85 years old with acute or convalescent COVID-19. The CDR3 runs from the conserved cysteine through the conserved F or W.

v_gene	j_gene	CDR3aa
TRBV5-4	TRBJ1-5	CASSIDRESNQPQHF
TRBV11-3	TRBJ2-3	CASSLNRLADTQYF
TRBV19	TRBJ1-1	CASSIPGQGLLNTEAFF
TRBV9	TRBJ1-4	CASSVGIGWEKLFF
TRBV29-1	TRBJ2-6	CSVGSGSGANVLTF
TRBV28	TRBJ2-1	CASSLQLAGQFF
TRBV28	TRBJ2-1	CASGPGTSGPNEQFF
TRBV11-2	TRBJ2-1	CASSLGLAGGNEQFF
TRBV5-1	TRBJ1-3	CASSLEGDGGTIYF
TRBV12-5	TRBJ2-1	CASGLGTEHNEQFF
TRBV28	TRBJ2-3	CASSPPPGAGGTDTQYF
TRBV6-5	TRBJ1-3	CASTGGGTGEDTIYF